The 12 T cell receptor beta chains below come from one sample, sequenced in a study of patients and donors after allogeneic stem cell transplantation. One entry per CDR3 protein, called by TCRdb with MiXCR from the RT-PCR reads. This sample has 190,000 or so distinct CDR3 sequences, with 41% found just once. Sequencing was carried out using blood, either unsorted or a sorted T cell fraction (not recorded which). These receptors originate from a human donor who was either an allogeneic HSCT recipient or a stem cell or donor lymphocyte infusion donor (not recorded which). It is not recorded whose cells these are; they may come from a transplant donor.

This clonotype showed up just a few times. The CDR3 DNA is TGTGCCAGCAGCCCCGTACGGAGGGCCACGGATACGCAGTATTTT. Encoded protein: CASSPVRRATDTQYF. The gene calls are TRBV7-2 and TRBJ2-3, with a weak D call TRBD2 (6 bases). This CDR3 has 15 amino acids. V was clipped by 5 bases and J by 6 bases, with 18 bases between them. Germline V gene lookup returns CDR1 SGHTA and CDR2 FQGNSA. Filled out from reference TRBV7-2 and TRBJ2-3, the complete variable domain reads GAGVSQSPSNKVTEKGKDVELRCDPISGHTALYWYRQSLGQGLEFLIYFQGNSAPDKSGLPSDRFSAERTGGSVSTLTIQRTQQEDSAVYLCASSPVRRATDTQYFGPGTRLTVL.

Concerning this clonotype: A read error may account for a junction end that differs from germline. The J gene is TRBJ2-5, the V gene TRBV7-7; 8 bases match TRBD1. The CDR3 has 15 amino acids. The V gene's germline CDR1 is SSHAT and CDR2 FNYEAQ (reference sequence). CDR3 coding DNA: TGTGCTAGCAGCTTAGTACAGGGGGAGAAAGAGACCCAGTACTTC. Its protein is CASSLVQGEKETQYF. The full variable domain, rest sourced from reference TRBV7-7 and TRBJ2-5, is GAGVSQSPRYKVTKRGQDVTLRCDPISSHATLYWYQQALGQGPEFLTYFNYEAQPDKSGLPSDRFSAERPEGSISTLTIQRTEQRDSAMYRCASSLVQGEKETQYFGPGTRLLVL.

This clonotype has a handful of counts. This chain links TRBV3-1 with TRBJ2-3; 9 bases map to TRBD2. CDR1 is LGHDT, CDR2 YNNKEL, per germline (reference sequence). Unmatched junction bases numbered 5, after V lost 0 bases and J lost 4 bases. The CDR3 is made up of 16 amino acids. This CDR3 reads CASSQDRGLAADTQYF. The CDR3 DNA follows: TGTGCCAGCAGCCAAGATAGGGGACTAGCAGCAGATACGCAGTATTTT.

This chain links TRBV15 with TRBJ2-2; the match to TRBD1 covers 9 bases. Trimming took 3 bases from V and 5 from J; bases not matched to a gene: 10. CDR1 is LNHNV and CDR2 is YYDKDF in the germline V gene (reference sequence). The CDR3 covers 17 residues. The chain's CDR3 is CATSSRPGQGTTGELFF. For the CDR3, the DNA is TGTGCCACCAGCAGTCGGCCGGGACAGGGTACGACCGGGGAGCTGTTTTTT.

This clonotype was picked up a small number of times. This rearrangement joins TRBV19 to TRBJ1-1; tentatively, D is TRBD1 (5 bases). The germline CDR1 and CDR2 sequences are LNHDA and SQIVND (reference sequence). V was shortened by 4 bases and J by 1 base, with 13 bases between the two germline ends. The CDR3 runs 15 residues. This chain's CDR3 is CASSRSTETNTEAFF. CDR3 DNA sequence: TGTGCCAGTAGTAGGTCGACAGAGACGAACACTGAAGCTTTCTTT.

This clonotype was found a few times. The V and J genes are TRBV28 and TRBJ2-7, with 9 positions matching TRBD1. This CDR3 has 13 residues. Germline-derived CDR1 and CDR2 are MDHEN and SYDVKM. The junction had 2 bases not matched to a gene; V was cut back by 6 bases and J by 2 bases. The CDR3 sequence is CASRHRGPYEQYF. The CDR3 DNA sequence: TGTGCCAGCAGACACAGGGGGCCCTACGAGCAGTACTTC.

The sample holds a few counts of this clonotype. CDR3 amino acids: CASSTPSGGNEQFF. Here the CDR3 DNA reads TGTGCCAGCAGCACCCCCAGTGGGGGAAACGAGCAGTTCTTC. The rearrangement joins TRBV12-3 or TRBV12-4 to TRBJ2-1; TRBD1 or TRBD2 may be the D gene (5 bases each). This CDR3 comprises 14 residues. V was shortened by 6 bases and J by 10 bases, with 19 bases between the two germline ends.

This chain links TRBV29-1 with TRBJ1-1; no clear D. The ends were cut back, 3 bases at V and 3 bases at J, with 11 bases in the middle. This CDR3 region has 13 residues. Germline lookup yields CDR1 SQVTM and CDR2 ANQGSEA. The CDR3 sequence is CSVESSMDTEAFF. CDR3 sequence (DNA): TGCAGCGTTGAGAGTTCTATGGACACTGAAGCTTTCTTT.

This clonotype occurred many times. CDR3 region: CASSLALGYGYTF. CDR3 sequence (DNA): TGTGCCAGCAGCTTAGCGCTGGGCTATGGCTACACCTTC. This rearrangement joins TRBV7-2 to TRBJ1-2; D not resolved. Germline V gene data show CDR1 as SGHTA and CDR2 as FQGNSA. The V end was cut by 0 bases, the J end by 4 bases, with 6 bases between. The CDR3 is made up of 13 amino acids.

The chain carries TRBV12-3 or TRBV12-4 and TRBJ1-1; D is uncertain. V lost 4 bases to trimming and J lost 2 bases, with 8 bases between them. The CDR3 spans 13 residues. CDR3 sequence: CASSSDFNTEAFF. CDR3 in DNA: TGTGCCAGCAGTTCCGACTTTAACACTGAAGCTTTCTTT.

The chain links TRBV3-1 to TRBJ2-7; D remains ambiguous. This CDR3 is built from 14 residues. V lost 0 bases, J lost 2 bases, and 8 bases lay in between. Germline V gene sequence: CDR1 LGHDT, CDR2 YNNKEL (reference sequence). The CDR3 coding sequence is TGTGCCAGCAGCCAAGATAATTCGGCCTACGAGCAGTACTTC. Its protein product is CASSQDNSAYEQYF.

In its sample, this clonotype was seen a few times. The chain recombines TRBV10-3 with TRBJ1-4, with TRBD1 matching over 10 bases. CDR1 and CDR2 (germline): ENHRY, SYGVKD. V gave up 6 bases and J gave up 5 bases; unmatched junction bases: 9. This CDR3 region has 16 residues. The CDR3 DNA reads as TGTGCCATCAGCTCGACAGGGGGCGCCGAGAATGAAAAACTGTTTTTT. It encodes CAISSTGGAENEKLFF.